Presented here are 10 T cell receptor beta chains from one specimen sequenced in a study of blood T cells in healthy people across ages. For the second PCR, which ran for about 6 to 11 cycles, a sample-barcoded 5' primer and a J-beta primer mix were used. TCRdb re-called the 5' RACE reads with MiXCR, one entry per CDR3 protein. The table shows under 1,100,000 distinct CDR3 sequences, with around 25% occurring only once. The data were also submitted as part of a second study, on T cells of mothers and their children.

Sequencing was done on a sample of blood. Every receptor here comes from a girl aged 2-10 years in good health.

This chain uses TRBV5-1 with TRBJ1-4; D gene ambiguous. Trimming shortened V by 4 bases and J by 1 base, and 14 bases separated the two germline ends. Germline assignment: CDR1 SGHRS and CDR2 YFSETQ. The CDR3 sequence is 16 residues long. CDR3 loop: CASSIRPGGTNEKLFF. In nucleotides, the CDR3 is TGCGCCAGCAGCATACGGCCGGGCGGAACTAATGAAAAACTGTTTTTT.

This clonotype was observed a few times. The genes are TRBV20-1 and TRBJ1-1; D is perhaps TRBD1 (6 bases). The CDR3 has 13 residues. Trimming stripped 1 base from V and 11 bases from J, with 17 bases between. Germline-derived CDR1 and CDR2 are DFQATT and SNEGSKA (reference sequence). The CDR3 loop reads CSARGYRGAHAFF. The CDR3 nucleotides read TGCAGTGCTAGAGGATACCGGGGGGCGCACGCTTTCTTT.

V usage is TRBV28 and J usage is TRBJ2-3; maybe TRBD1 (6 bases). Germline loops: CDR1 MDHEN, CDR2 SYDVKM. The CDR3 length is 17 residues. V was cut by 8 bases and J by 2 bases, with 23 bases left in between. The CDR3 DNA reads as TGTGCCAGCCAAAGGGGGAGCGCACTACCTGTCACAGATACGCAGTATTTT. Its translation is CASQRGSALPVTDTQYF. Filled out from reference TRBV28 and TRBJ2-3, the complete variable domain reads DVKVTQSSRYLVKRTGEKVFLECVQDMDHENMFWYRQDPGLGLRLIYFSYDVKMKEKGDIPEGYSVSREKKERFSLILESASTNQTSMYLCASQRGSALPVTDTQYFGPGTRLTVL.

The chain links TRBV7-8 to TRBJ2-5; 9 bases line up with TRBD2. The J call may be faulty, since TRBJ2-7 better matches the DNA end. The germline CDR1 and CDR2 sequences are SGHVS and FQNEAQ. The CDR3 has 14 residues. The chain's CDR3 is CASSSSGGLYEQYF. The CDR3, as DNA: TGTGCCAGCAGCTCGAGCGGGGGGCTCTACGAGCAGTACTTC.

The V and J genes are TRBV4-3 and TRBJ2-7, with D perhaps assigned TRBD1 or TRBD2 (6 bases each). The germline gives CDR1 LGHNA, CDR2 YSLEER. The CDR3 is 14 amino acids. The ends were cut back, 0 bases at V and 6 bases at J, with 12 bases in the middle. The CDR3 here is CASSQEIEGGEQYF. The CDR3 bases are TGCGCCAGCAGCCAAGAAATCGAGGGGGGCGAGCAGTACTTC.

A few counts support this clonotype. The CDR3 reads CSARERSGTGVGNIQYF. The CDR3 DNA sequence: TGCAGTGCTAGAGAGAGGTCCGGGACAGGGGTGGGGAACATTCAGTACTTC. This rearrangement joins TRBV20-1 to TRBJ2-4, with 10 bases lining up with TRBD1. The germline CDR1 and CDR2 sequences are DFQATT and SNEGSKA (reference sequence). Trimming removed 0 bases from V and 7 bases from J; junction bases left unmatched: 12. The CDR3 extends over 17 amino acids.

V gene TRBV7-9 combines with J gene TRBJ2-7; D unresolved. Between the trimmed V and J ends, which lost 7 bases and 4 bases, there was a span of 11 bases. CDR1 SEHNR and CDR2 FQNEAQ come from the germline V gene (reference sequence). The CDR3 totals 12 residues. The CDR3 DNA reads as TGTGCCAGCACGGGCGGCCGATACGAGCAGTACTTC. Translating it yields CASTGGRYEQYF.

The chain combines TRBV7-2 with TRBJ1-2; D remains ambiguous. Trimming removed 1 base at V and 5 bases at J, with 17 bases between. The CDR3 has 16 residues. Germline values: CDR1 SGHTA, CDR2 FQGNSA. CDR3 region: CASSLGPQRPPYGYTF. CDR3 DNA: TGTGCCAGCAGCTTAGGCCCACAGCGACCCCCTTATGGCTACACCTTC.

V and J are TRBV6-2 or TRBV6-3 and TRBJ1-6; no clear D gene. The V end was cut by 3 bases, the J end by 10 bases, with 10 bases between. The CDR3 spans 13 residues. In germline, CDR1 is MNHEY, CDR2 SVGEGT. CDR3 in DNA: TGTGCCAGCAGTTATCGGTGGCAATCACCCCTCCACTTT. It codes for CASSYRWQSPLHF.

J is TRBJ2-6 and V is TRBV20-1; 9 bases are a match to TRBD1. Losses at the gene ends were 5 bases for V and 0 bases for J; bases not matched to a gene: 11. Germline CDR1 reads DFQATT; CDR2 reads SNEGSKA (reference sequence). CDR3 length: 18 amino acids. In DNA, the CDR3 is TGCAGTGCTTCTAGGACGGGACAGGGCCTCTCTGGGGCCAACGTCCTGACTTTC. Amino acid sequence: CSASRTGQGLSGANVLTF.